This T cell receptor beta chain emerged from a study of cytomegalovirus exposure and HLA in healthy donors. Study-wide results and caveats: In a later analysis, across HLA loci, associated TCR counts were highest for DRB1, lowest for HLA-C. In an earlier analysis, about 87% or about 30%: the productive usage of most TCR beta V segments. The likely origin of a cluster of highly shared sequence variants was a sequencing artifact.

Note on this clone: The target antigen is unknown.

Use of 60 Vbeta and 13 Jbeta primers characterized the PCR. In the original processing: A later analysis counted around 74 million unique TCR beta chains, some 12 million shared. The method was immunoSEQ multiplex PCR; TCRdb's version includes in-frame clones alone and lacks a portion of them. From that table come the V and J calls and clone size; the DNA was used to work out D and trimming. The sample shows around 100,000 clones, more than 65% of them seen only once. The CDR3 loop spans 18 amino acids. V lost 0 bases to trimming and J lost 2 bases, with 18 bases between them. Germline-derived CDR1 and CDR2 are LNHDA and SQIVND (reference sequence).

The sequencing input was PBMCs. The receptor was isolated from a woman in her 30s in good health and CMV-seronegative. The chain employs TRBV19 and TRBJ2-3, with a possible D match to TRBD2 (6 bases). CDR3 amino acids: CASSIEGVSGPITDTQYF. For the CDR3, the DNA is TGTGCCAGTAGTATAGAGGGCGTTAGCGGACCGATCACAGATACGCAGTATTTT.